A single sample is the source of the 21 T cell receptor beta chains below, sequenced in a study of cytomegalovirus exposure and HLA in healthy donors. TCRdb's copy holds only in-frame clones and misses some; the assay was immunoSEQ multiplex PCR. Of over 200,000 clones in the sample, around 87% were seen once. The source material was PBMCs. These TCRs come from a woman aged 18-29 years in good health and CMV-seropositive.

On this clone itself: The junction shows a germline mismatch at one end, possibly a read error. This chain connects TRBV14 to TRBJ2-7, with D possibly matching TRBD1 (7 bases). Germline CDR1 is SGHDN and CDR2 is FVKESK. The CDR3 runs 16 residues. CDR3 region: CASSQYIGGQSFEQYF. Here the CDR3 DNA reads TGTGCCAGCAGCCAGTATATCGGGGGACAGTCCTTCGAGCAGTACTTC. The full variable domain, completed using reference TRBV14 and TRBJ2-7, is EAGVTQFPSHSVIEKGQTVTLRCDPISGHDNLYWYRRVMGKEIKFLLHFVKESKQDESGMPNNRFLAERTGGTYSTLKVQPAELEDSGVYFCASSQYIGGQSFEQYFGPGTRLTVT.

The CDR3 reads CARSFAQTDTLYGYTF. The CDR3 DNA follows: TGTGCCAGAAGCTTCGCCCAGACAGATACTCTTTATGGCTACACCTTC. The chain joins TRBV5-3 to TRBJ1-2; D is possibly TRBD1 (5 bases). TRBV5-3 is an ORF, with its function uncertain. The CDR3 runs 16 residues. Trimming stripped 2 bases from V and 5 bases from J, with 19 bases between.

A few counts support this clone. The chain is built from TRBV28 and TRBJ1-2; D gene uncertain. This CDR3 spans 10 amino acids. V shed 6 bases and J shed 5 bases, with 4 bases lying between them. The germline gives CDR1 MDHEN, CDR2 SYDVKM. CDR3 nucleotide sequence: TGTGCCAGCAGGGCTTATGGCTACACCTTC. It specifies CASRAYGYTF.

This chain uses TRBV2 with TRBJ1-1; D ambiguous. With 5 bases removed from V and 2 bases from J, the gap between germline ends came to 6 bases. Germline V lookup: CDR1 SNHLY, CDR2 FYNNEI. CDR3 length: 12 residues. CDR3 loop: CASSFSNTEAFF. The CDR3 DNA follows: TGTGCCAGCAGTTTTAGTAACACTGAAGCTTTCTTT.

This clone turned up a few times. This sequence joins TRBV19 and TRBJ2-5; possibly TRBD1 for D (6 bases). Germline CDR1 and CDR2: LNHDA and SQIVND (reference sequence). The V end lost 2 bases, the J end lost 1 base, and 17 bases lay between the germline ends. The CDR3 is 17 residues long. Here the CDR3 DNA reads TGTGCCAGTAGTATATGGCGTGGAGGCAGGGGCCAAGAGACCCAGTACTTC. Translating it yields CASSIWRGGRGQETQYF.

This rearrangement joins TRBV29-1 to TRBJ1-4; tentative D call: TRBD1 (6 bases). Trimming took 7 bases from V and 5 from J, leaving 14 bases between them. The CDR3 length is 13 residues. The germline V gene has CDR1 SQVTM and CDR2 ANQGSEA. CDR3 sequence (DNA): TGCAGCGGCGTCAGGGGCGGGAATGAAAAACTGTTTTTT. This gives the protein CSGVRGGNEKLFF. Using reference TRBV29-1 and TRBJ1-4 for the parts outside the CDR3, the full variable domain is SAVISQKPSRDICQRGTSLTIQCQVDSQVTMMFWYRQQPGQSLTLIATANQGSEATYESGFVIDKFPISRPNLTFSTLTVSNMSPEDSSIYLCSGVRGGNEKLFFGSGTQLSVL.

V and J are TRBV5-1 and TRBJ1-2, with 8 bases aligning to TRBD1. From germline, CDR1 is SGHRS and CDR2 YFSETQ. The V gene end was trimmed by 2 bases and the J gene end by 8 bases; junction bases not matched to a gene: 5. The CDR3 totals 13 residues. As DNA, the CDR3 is TGCGCCAGCAGCTTCACAGGGGGAGACGGCTACACCTTC. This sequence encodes CASSFTGGDGYTF.

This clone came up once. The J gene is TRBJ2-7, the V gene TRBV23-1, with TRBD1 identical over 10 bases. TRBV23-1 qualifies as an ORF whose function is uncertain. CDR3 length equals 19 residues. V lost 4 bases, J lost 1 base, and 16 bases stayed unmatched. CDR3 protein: CASSLRDRGLTYTSYEQYF. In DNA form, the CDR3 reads TGCGCCAGCAGTCTCCGGGACAGGGGACTTACTTACACTTCCTACGAGCAGTACTTC.

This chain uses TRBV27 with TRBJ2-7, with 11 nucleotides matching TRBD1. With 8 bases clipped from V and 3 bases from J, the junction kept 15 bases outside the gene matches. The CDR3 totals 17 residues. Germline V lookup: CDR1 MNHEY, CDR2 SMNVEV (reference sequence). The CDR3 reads CASSLARPGTGGYEQYF. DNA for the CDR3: TGTGCCAGCTCCCTAGCGAGACCCGGGACAGGGGGCTACGAGCAGTACTTC.

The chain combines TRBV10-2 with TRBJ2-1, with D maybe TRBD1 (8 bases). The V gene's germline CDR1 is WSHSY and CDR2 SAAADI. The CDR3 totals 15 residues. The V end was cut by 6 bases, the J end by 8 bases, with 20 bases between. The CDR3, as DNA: TGCGCCAGCAGCGGGGGGCAGGGGGCGCGATATGAGCAGTTCTTC. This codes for CASSGGQGARYEQFF.

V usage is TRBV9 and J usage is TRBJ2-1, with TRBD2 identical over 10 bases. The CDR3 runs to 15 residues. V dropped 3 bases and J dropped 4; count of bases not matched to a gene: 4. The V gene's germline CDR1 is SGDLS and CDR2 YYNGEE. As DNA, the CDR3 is TGTGCCAGCAGCGCTAGCGGGAGCGCTTACAATGAGCAGTTCTTC. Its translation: CASSASGSAYNEQFF.

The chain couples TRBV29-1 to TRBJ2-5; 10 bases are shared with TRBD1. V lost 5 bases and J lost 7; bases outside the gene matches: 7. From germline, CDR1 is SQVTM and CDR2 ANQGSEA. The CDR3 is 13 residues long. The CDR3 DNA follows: TGCAGCGTTAACCGGGACAGGGGTGGGACCCAGTACTTC. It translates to CSVNRDRGGTQYF.

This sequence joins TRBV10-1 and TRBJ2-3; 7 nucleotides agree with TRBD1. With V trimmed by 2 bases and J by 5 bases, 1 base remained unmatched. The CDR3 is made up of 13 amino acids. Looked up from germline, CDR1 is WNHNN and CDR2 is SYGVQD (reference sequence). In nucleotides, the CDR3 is TGCGCCAGCAGTGAGCACAGGGGAGATACGCAGTATTTT. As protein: CASSEHRGDTQYF.

Here the CDR3 reads CASSGTGGFEKLFF. In nucleotides, the CDR3 is TGTGCCAGCAGCGGGACAGGGGGTTTTGAAAAACTGTTTTTT. V and J are TRBV2 and TRBJ1-4, with 11 bases matching TRBD1. The germline CDR1 and CDR2 sequences are SNHLY and FYNNEI. This CDR3 region has 14 residues. The trim removed 6 bases at V and 7 bases at J, leaving 4 bases unmatched.

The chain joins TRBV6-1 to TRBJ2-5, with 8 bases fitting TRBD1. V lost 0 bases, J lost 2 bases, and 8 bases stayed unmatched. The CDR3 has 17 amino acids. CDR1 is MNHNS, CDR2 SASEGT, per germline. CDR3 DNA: TGTGCCAGCAGTGAAGCCGACTACCGGGACAGGCAAGAGACCCAGTACTTC. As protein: CASSEADYRDRQETQYF.

In DNA, the CDR3 is TGTGCCAGCAGCCCCGGAGCGCGCAATCAGCCCCAGCATTTT. It encodes CASSPGARNQPQHF. V gene TRBV6-6 combines with J gene TRBJ1-5, with D uncertain. V dropped 6 bases and J dropped 2 bases, with 11 bases sitting between them. The CDR3 covers 14 residues. The germline V gene has CDR1 MNHNY and CDR2 SVGAGI (reference sequence).

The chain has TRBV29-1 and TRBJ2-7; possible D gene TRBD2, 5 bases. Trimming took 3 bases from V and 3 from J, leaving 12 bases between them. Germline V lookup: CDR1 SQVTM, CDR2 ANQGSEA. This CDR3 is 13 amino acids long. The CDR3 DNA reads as TGCAGCGTTGAGTTGGCGGGCCGCTACGAGCAGTACTTC. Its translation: CSVELAGRYEQYF.

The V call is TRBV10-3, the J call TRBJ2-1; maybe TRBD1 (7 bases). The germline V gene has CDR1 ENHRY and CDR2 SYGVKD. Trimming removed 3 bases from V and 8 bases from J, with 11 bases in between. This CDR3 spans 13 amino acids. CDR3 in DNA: TGTGCCATCAGTGAAGACAGGGACTATGAGCAGTTCTTC. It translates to CAISEDRDYEQFF.

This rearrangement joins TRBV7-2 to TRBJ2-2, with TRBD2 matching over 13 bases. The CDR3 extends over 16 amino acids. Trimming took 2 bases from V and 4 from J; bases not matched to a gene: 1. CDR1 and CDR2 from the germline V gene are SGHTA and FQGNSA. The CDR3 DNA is TGTGCCAGCAGCTTAAGACTAGCGGGAGGCACCGGGGAGCTGTTTTTT. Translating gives CASSLRLAGGTGELFF.

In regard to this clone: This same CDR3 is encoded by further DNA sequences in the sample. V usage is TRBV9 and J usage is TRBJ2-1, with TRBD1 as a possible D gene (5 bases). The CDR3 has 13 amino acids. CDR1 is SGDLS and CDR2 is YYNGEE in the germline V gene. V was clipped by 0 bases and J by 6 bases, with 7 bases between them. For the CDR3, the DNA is TGTGCCAGCAGCGTAGAAGGGGTCAATGAGCAGTTCTTC. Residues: CASSVEGVNEQFF.

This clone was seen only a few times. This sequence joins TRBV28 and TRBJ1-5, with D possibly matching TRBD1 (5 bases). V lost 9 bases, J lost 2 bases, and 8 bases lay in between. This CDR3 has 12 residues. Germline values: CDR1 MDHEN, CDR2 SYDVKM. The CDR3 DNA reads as TGTGCCAGATCGACAGGCAATCAGCCCCAGCATTTT. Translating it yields CARSTGNQPQHF. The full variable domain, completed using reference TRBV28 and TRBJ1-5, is DVKVTQSSRYLVKRTGEKVFLECVQDMDHENMFWYRQDPGLGLRLIYFSYDVKMKEKGDIPEGYSVSREKKERFSLILESASTNQTSMYLCARSTGNQPQHFGDGTRLSIL.